The clone carrying this TCR beta chain was counted ten times or more. The data stem from a study of blood T cells in healthy people across ages. Study information: Template switching caught about one barcoded beta molecule for each two T cells.

Using a J-beta primer mix together with a sample-barcoded 5' primer, a second PCR was run for about 6 to 12 cycles. TCRdb passed the 5' RACE reads through MiXCR, listing each CDR3 protein once. The repertoire includes around 1.5 million distinct CDR3 sequences, almost 35% of them detected once, and about 11% sits in the top ten. V lost 5 bases and J 2 bases, leaving 4 bases between the germline ends. Germline V gene lookup returns CDR1 MNHEY and CDR2 SVGEGT. CDR3 size: 12 residues. The V and J genes are TRBV6-2 or TRBV6-3 and TRBJ2-1; D gene unclear. Source material: blood. The sequence was collected from a woman aged 30 to 39 in good health. The DNA of the CDR3 is TGTGCCAGCAGTCCAGCCTACAATGAGCAGTTCTTC. It yields the protein CASSPAYNEQFF.